The entry below gives a single TCR beta chain sequence along with its context. Profiling relied on immunoSEQ multiplex PCR, and the TCRdb table lists in-frame clones only, not all of them. The top ten clones hold 1.7% of a sample with millions of clones, roughly 91% of them seen once. Naive CD8 cells were CD45RO-negative, positively selected for CCR7, excluding terminally differentiated effector memory CD45RA+ cells. This record comes from a study of shared clonotypes between healthy human individuals. The sample comprised naive CD8+ T cells from PBMCs. This clonotype was sampled from a man aged 18 to 29 in good health. Some clones in this sample may be carry-over from other donors' samples.

This CDR3 reads CASSDGGLAGIHETQYF. The CDR3 DNA reads as TGTGCCAGCAGCGATGGAGGACTAGCGGGAATTCATGAGACCCAGTACTTC. This chain connects TRBV9 to TRBJ2-5, with TRBD2 matching 12 bases. CDR1 and CDR2 (germline): SGDLS, YYNGEE. With 3 bases clipped from V and 5 bases from J, the junction kept 11 bases outside the gene matches. The CDR3 is 17 amino acids. The full variable domain, completed using reference TRBV9 and TRBJ2-5, is DSGVTQTPKHLITATGQRVTLRCSPRSGDLSVYWYQQSLDQGLQFLIQYYNGEERAKGNILERFSAQQFPDLHSELNLSSLELGDSALYFCASSDGGLAGIHETQYFGPGTRLLVL.